This TCR beta chain was sequenced for a study of blood T cell repertoires in COVID-19. Using immunoSEQ multiplex PCR, the repertoire was profiled, and TCRdb retains in-frame clones only, with some absent. The repertoire holds approximately 220,000 clones, approximately 92% seen once, with approximately 3.8% in the top ten. V dropped 5 bases and J dropped 8 bases, with 10 bases sitting between them. In germline, CDR1 is MNHEY, CDR2 SVGAGI. The CDR3 is 13 amino acids. The genes are TRBV6-5 and TRBJ1-6, with D maybe TRBD1 (5 bases). The TCR was taken from a woman between 18 and 29 years old in a cohort exposed to, infected with or recovered from COVID-19 (not recorded which). What was sequenced was PBMCs or T cells enriched from blood (not recorded which). The CDR3 sequence is CASSKTQDSPLHF. CDR3 in DNA: TGTGCCAGCAGTAAAACACAGGATTCACCCCTCCACTTT.